The entry below gives a single T cell receptor (beta chain) sequence along with its context. Its antigen is unknown. Sequencing used immunoSEQ multiplex PCR; TCRdb keeps in-frame clones, though not all of them. The profile shows approximately 270,000 clones, 80% to 90% of them singletons. Separate from the approximately 600-subject first cohort was the approximately 120-subject validation cohort, to which the donors belonged. Germline trimming cut 2 bases from V and 4 bases from J; bases unmatched to any gene: 12. Germline CDR1 reads GTSNPN; CDR2 reads SVGIG (reference sequence). The CDR3 runs 18 residues. The sample belongs to a study of cytomegalovirus exposure and HLA in healthy donors. General study results and limits: Cytomegalovirus-associated status was assigned to about 170 TCR beta chains. Testing in vitro showed a few CMV-associated chains specific for CMV antigens.

The sequence was collected from a woman younger than 30 in good health and CMV-seronegative. The specimen sequenced was PBMCs. This chain connects TRBV30 to TRBJ2-6, with TRBD1 identical over 9 bases. Here the CDR3 reads CAWSTGTGTFLGANVLTF. The CDR3 bases are TGTGCCTGGAGTACCGGGACAGGGACCTTTTTGGGGGCCAACGTCCTGACTTTC.